Below, 9 T cell receptor beta chains from the same sample are listed, as sequenced in a study of blood T cell repertoires in COVID-19. Generated by immunoSEQ multiplex PCR, the TCRdb table keeps only in-frame clones and is missing some. This sample has about 250,000 clones, with around 90% found just once. Material for sequencing was PBMCs or T cells enriched from blood (not recorded which). These receptor sequences come from a woman aged 45-59 years who had recovered from COVID-19.

The chain is built from TRBV2 and TRBJ2-2, with a tentative D call TRBD1 (6 bases). V gave up 6 bases and J gave up 3 bases, with 11 bases separating them. Germline V gene data show CDR1 as SNHLY and CDR2 as FYNNEI. The CDR3 is made up of 14 amino acids. CDR3 in DNA: TGTGCCAGCAGGGGACATGTCGACACCGGGGAGCTGTTTTTT. The encoded protein is CASRGHVDTGELFF.

This rearrangement joins TRBV2 to TRBJ1-4; no clear D. The germline V gene has CDR1 SNHLY and CDR2 FYNNEI. V was pared by 4 bases and J by 0 bases, with 6 bases between. The CDR3 contains 14 residues. The CDR3: CASSVIATNEKLFF. The CDR3 DNA follows: TGTGCCAGCAGTGTCATTGCAACTAATGAAAAACTGTTTTTT.

Note on this clone: The same CDR3 arises from other DNA sequences in this sample as well. The chain employs TRBV5-1 and TRBJ1-1; 9 nucleotides agree with TRBD1. Trimming cost V 1 base and J 1 base; bases outside gene matches: 2. This CDR3 spans 15 amino acids. CDR1 is SGHRS, CDR2 YFSETQ, per germline. The CDR3 DNA reads as TGCGCCAGCAGCTTGAGGGGACAGGGGAACACTGAAGCTTTCTTT. Protein sequence: CASSLRGQGNTEAFF. The whole variable domain, remainder taken from reference TRBV5-1 and TRBJ1-1, is KAGVTQTPRYLIKTRGQQVTLSCSPISGHRSVSWYQQTPGQGLQFLFEYFSETQRNKGNFPGRFSGRQFSNSRSEMNVSTLELGDSALYLCASSLRGQGNTEAFFGQGTRLTVV.

V gene TRBV28 combines with J gene TRBJ2-5; 8 nucleotides match TRBD1. In germline, CDR1 is MDHEN, CDR2 SYDVKM. The CDR3 sequence is 14 residues long. Trimming at V came to 5 bases and at J to 5 bases, leaving 7 bases not matched to a gene. Here the CDR3 DNA reads TGTGCCAGCAGTCCCGACAGGGGTGTTGAGACCCAGTACTTC. Its translation: CASSPDRGVETQYF. Using reference TRBV28 and TRBJ2-5 for the parts outside the CDR3, the full variable domain is DVKVTQSSRYLVKRTGEKVFLECVQDMDHENMFWYRQDPGLGLRLIYFSYDVKMKEKGDIPEGYSVSREKKERFSLILESASTNQTSMYLCASSPDRGVETQYFGPGTRLLVL.

The gene calls are TRBV28 and TRBJ1-5, with D perhaps TRBD1 (6 bases). Germline CDR1 reads MDHEN; CDR2 reads SYDVKM. The V gene lost 7 bases and the J gene lost 1 base, with 17 bases spanning the gap. The CDR3 contains 16 residues. The CDR3 DNA follows: TGTGCCAGCACTCTAGGGGGGGCGGGAAGCAATCAGCCCCAGCATTTT. This sequence encodes CASTLGGAGSNQPQHF.

The count of this clone is one. Additional DNA sequences in this sample encode the identical CDR3. The genes are TRBV5-1 and TRBJ1-5; 8 bases line up with TRBD1. In germline, CDR1 is SGHRS, CDR2 YFSETQ. J gave up 1 base and V 0 bases, and 0 bases lay outside the gene matches. The CDR3 totals 15 residues. CDR3 protein: CASSLGDRSNQPQHF. CDR3 DNA: TGCGCCAGCAGCTTGGGGGACAGGAGCAATCAGCCCCAGCATTTT.

This chain links TRBV13 with TRBJ1-1; possibly TRBD1 for D (5 bases). Looked up from germline, CDR1 is PRHDT and CDR2 is FYEKMQ (reference sequence). V lost 3 bases and J 7 bases, leaving 12 bases between the germline ends. There are 13 residues in the CDR3. This CDR3 reads CASSFGGPDEAFF. CDR3 sequence (DNA): TGTGCCAGCAGCTTCGGGGGACCTGATGAAGCTTTCTTT.

The chain combines TRBV20-1 with TRBJ1-5; tentatively, D is TRBD1 (6 bases). Germline V lookup: CDR1 DFQATT, CDR2 SNEGSKA (reference sequence). The CDR3 runs 13 residues. V was cut by 3 bases and J by 4 bases, with 10 bases left in between. The CDR3 DNA follows: TGCAGTGCTAGTGACCAGGGGAATCAGCCCCAGCATTTT. Translating it yields CSASDQGNQPQHF.

V is TRBV28 and J is TRBJ2-2; D not resolved. The germline V gene encodes CDR1 MDHEN and CDR2 SYDVKM. The CDR3 spans 12 residues. The germline V and J ends were trimmed by 6 bases and 6 bases, with 8 bases remaining between them. This chain's CDR3 is CASSLSPGELFF. The CDR3, as DNA: TGTGCCAGCAGCCTGTCTCCCGGGGAGCTGTTTTTT.